These 29 T cell receptor beta chains originate from one sample sequenced in a study of cytomegalovirus exposure and HLA in healthy donors. Primers: 60 Vbeta forward and 13 Jbeta reverse. Some clones are missing from TCRdb's copy, which holds only in-frame ones; the method was immunoSEQ multiplex PCR. The sample records 100,000 to 120,000 clones, roughly 15% being singletons. Sequenced material: PBMCs. The receptors stem from a female donor in good health and CMV-seronegative.

This clone has more than one count but fewer than ten. This chain joins TRBV29-1 and TRBJ2-5; a weak D match, TRBD2 (6 bases). Germline V gene lookup returns CDR1 SQVTM and CDR2 ANQGSEA. V lost 4 bases and J lost 4, with 10 bases in between. The CDR3 loop spans 12 amino acids. The CDR3 sequence is CSVASGGETQYF. DNA for the CDR3: TGCAGCGTTGCGTCCGGGGGAGAGACCCAGTACTTC.

V usage is TRBV9 and J usage is TRBJ2-1, with 7 nucleotides matching TRBD2. This CDR3 has 13 amino acids. The V gene's germline CDR1 is SGDLS and CDR2 YYNGEE. Unmatched junction bases numbered 6, after V lost 2 bases and J lost 10 bases. In DNA, the CDR3 is TGTGCCAGCAGCGTCGGTCTAGCGGAAGAGCAGTTCTTC. It encodes CASSVGLAEEQFF.

This clone was counted between two and nine times. The V gene is TRBV4-1, the J gene TRBJ2-1; 9 positions agree with TRBD2. Germline-derived CDR1 and CDR2 are MGHRA and YSYEKL. The CDR3 is made up of 16 amino acids. After removal of 1 base from V and 3 bases from J, the junction contained 4 bases not matched to a gene. CDR3 region: CASSQAREGDYNEQFF. The CDR3 region has the DNA TGCGCCAGCAGCCAAGCGCGGGAGGGCGACTACAATGAGCAGTTCTTC.

The chain recombines TRBV9 with TRBJ1-5; 8 bases align to TRBD1. Germline trimming cut 4 bases from V and 7 bases from J; bases unmatched to any gene: 7. The CDR3 totals 14 residues. Germline V gene data show CDR1 as SGDLS and CDR2 as YYNGEE. The DNA for the CDR3 is TGTGCCAGCAGCCCACAGGGGGTGGAGCAGCCCCAGCATTTT. It translates to CASSPQGVEQPQHF.

The chain joins TRBV9 to TRBJ2-7; 13 bases align to TRBD2. The ends lost 0 bases at V and 3 bases at J; junction bases unmatched: 3. Germline CDR1 reads SGDLS; CDR2 reads YYNGEE. CDR3 length: 16 residues. The CDR3 coding sequence is TGTGCCAGCAGCGTAGGACTAGCGGGGGGAATCTACGAGCAGTACTTC. The encoded protein is CASSVGLAGGIYEQYF.

This clone was detected only a few times. The V and J genes are TRBV28 and TRBJ1-1; 11 bases are shared with TRBD1. The CDR3 is 15 residues long. The V and J ends lost 2 bases and 2 bases, in that order; junction bases with no gene match: 1. From germline, CDR1 is MDHEN and CDR2 SYDVKM. The CDR3 here is CASSLGQGANTEAFF. The CDR3, as DNA: TGTGCCAGCAGTTTAGGACAGGGGGCAAACACTGAAGCTTTCTTT.

V and J are TRBV28 and TRBJ2-1, with TRBD2 as a possible D gene (6 bases). Between the trimmed V and J ends, which lost 9 bases and 2 bases, there was a span of 11 bases. The CDR3 is 13 residues long. Per the germline V gene, CDR1 is MDHEN and CDR2 is SYDVKM. DNA of the CDR3: TGTGCCAGTGGGGGGTCGACCTACAATGAGCAGTTCTTC. Translation gives CASGGSTYNEQFF.

The chain uses TRBV7-2 and TRBJ2-3, with a weak D call TRBD1 (5 bases). Germline CDR1 and CDR2: SGHTA and FQGNSA. Trimming removed 1 base at V and 4 bases at J, with 12 bases between. The CDR3 sequence is 15 residues long. The CDR3 spells CASSLDGALADTQYF. CDR3 nucleotide sequence: TGTGCCAGCAGCTTAGATGGGGCATTGGCAGATACGCAGTATTTT.

This clone turned up a few times. The chain uses TRBV6-5 and TRBJ2-1; perhaps TRBD2 as D (6 bases). The CDR3 totals 13 residues. CDR1 is MNHEY and CDR2 is SVGAGI in the germline V gene. The V and J ends lost 6 bases and 13 bases respectively, with 19 bases between them. The CDR3: CASRNLGGGIQFF. DNA for the CDR3: TGTGCCAGCAGGAACCTGGGAGGAGGAATACAGTTCTTC.

This sequence joins TRBV7-9 and TRBJ1-5; 7 bases line up with TRBD1. Germline V lookup: CDR1 SEHNR, CDR2 FQNEAQ (reference sequence). The CDR3 loop spans 17 amino acids. V dropped 5 bases and J dropped 0; count of bases not matched to a gene: 10. CDR3 residues: CASSQNGQGDSNQPQHF. CDR3 coding DNA: TGTGCCAGCAGCCAAAATGGGCAGGGGGATAGCAATCAGCCCCAGCATTTT.

This clone was seen more than once but under ten times. The V call is TRBV9, the J call TRBJ1-5; 7 bases fit TRBD1. Germline CDR1 is SGDLS and CDR2 is YYNGEE. V was clipped by 3 bases and J by 8 bases; unmatched bases: 5. The CDR3 length is 13 residues. CDR3 sequence: CASSGQGSEPQHF. Written as DNA, the CDR3 is TGTGCCAGCAGCGGACAGGGTAGTGAGCCCCAGCATTTT.

This clone came up a few times. The chain combines TRBV4-3 with TRBJ2-7; the match to TRBD1 covers 9 bases. Germline V gene sequence: CDR1 LGHNA, CDR2 YSLEER. V was pared by 0 bases and J by 3 bases, with 9 bases of the junction left unmatched. The CDR3 runs 17 residues. Here the CDR3 reads CASSQDLPGTGYYEQYF. CDR3 DNA: TGCGCCAGCAGCCAAGATCTGCCCGGGACAGGGTACTACGAGCAGTACTTC.

The chain employs TRBV30 and TRBJ1-2, with TRBD1 identical over 7 bases. J was trimmed by 4 bases and V by 5 bases; bases with no gene match: 10. This CDR3 region has 14 residues. The germline V gene has CDR1 GTSNPN and CDR2 SVGIG (reference sequence). In DNA form, the CDR3 reads TGTGCCTGGGAGGGGGACAGCAGGACCTATGGCTACACCTTC. Protein product: CAWEGDSRTYGYTF.

The chain is built from TRBV7-2 and TRBJ2-7, with 8 bases aligning to TRBD2. CDR1 SGHTA and CDR2 FQGNSA come from the germline V gene. With 5 bases clipped from V and 4 bases from J, the junction kept 7 bases outside the gene matches. This CDR3 is 14 amino acids long. The CDR3 DNA is TGTGCCAGCAGCGCCAGCGGGAGATGGTACGAGCAGTACTTC. Protein sequence: CASSASGRWYEQYF.

In this sample, this clone turned up once. J is TRBJ2-1 and V is TRBV7-6; D is undetermined. CDR3 length: 15 residues. The germline gives CDR1 SGHVS, CDR2 FNYEAQ. V was clipped by 3 bases and J by 5 bases, with 14 bases between them. For the CDR3, the DNA is TGTGCCAGCAGCTTTTGGGCCGCCTGGAACAATGAGCAGTTCTTC. It encodes CASSFWAAWNNEQFF.

The chain carries TRBV4-3 and TRBJ2-3; TRBD1 agrees at 10 bases. The length of the CDR3 is 17 residues. Germline V gives CDR1 LGHNA, CDR2 YSLEER. V lost 3 bases and J lost 4; bases outside the gene matches: 10. CDR3 bases: TGCGCCAGCAGCCAGCTCACCGGGACAGGGGAGGCAGATACGCAGTATTTT. Its protein is CASSQLTGTGEADTQYF.

Only a few counts were recorded for this clone. No conserved phenylalanine or tryptophan ends this CDR3, so it is likely a read error. The DNA is left out, because the CDR3 cannot be placed on it with certainty; the CDR3 is given as TCRdb lists it. This sequence joins TRBV5-6 and TRBJ1-4; the table's D gene call, TRBD1, was not cross checked with the DNA. Germline assignment: CDR1 SGHDT and CDR2 YYEEEE. The CDR3 sequence runs 11 residues, both termini included. The CDR3 loop is CASSFARQFEL.

This chain links TRBV6-5 with TRBJ1-6, with 9 bases identical to TRBD1. Germline trimming cut 4 bases from V and 4 bases from J; bases unmatched to any gene: 2. This CDR3 is 15 amino acids long. Germline values: CDR1 MNHEY, CDR2 SVGAGI. The DNA of the CDR3 is TGTGCCAGCAGTTTGGGACAGGGATATAATTCACCCCTCCACTTT. Amino acids: CASSLGQGYNSPLHF.

The J gene is TRBJ2-7, the V gene TRBV9; maybe TRBD1 (6 bases). The CDR3 loop spans 13 amino acids. Trimming took off 4 bases at V and 3 bases at J, with 11 bases between the two ends. Germline V CDR1 and CDR2: SGDLS, YYNGEE. In DNA form, the CDR3 reads TGTGCCAGCAGCCCTCAGGGGATCTACGAGCAGTACTTC. As protein: CASSPQGIYEQYF.

This clone was seen more than once but under ten times. The chain links TRBV27 to TRBJ2-7; 7 bases are a match to TRBD2. The CDR3 loop spans 13 amino acids. In germline, CDR1 is MNHEY, CDR2 SMNVEV (reference sequence). V lost 4 bases to trimming and J lost 6 bases; unmatched junction nucleotides: 6. Here the CDR3 reads CASSWAGVTEQYF. The CDR3 region has the DNA TGTGCCAGCAGTTGGGCGGGGGTTACCGAGCAGTACTTC.

The rearrangement links TRBV19 to TRBJ2-5; D might be TRBD1 (6 bases). CDR3 length: 13 amino acids. Germline V gene data show CDR1 as LNHDA and CDR2 as SQIVND (reference sequence). The V end was cut by 3 bases, the J end by 5 bases, with 10 bases between. CDR3 DNA: TGTGCCAGTAGTATTACAGGGATGGAGACCCAGTACTTC. Translated: CASSITGMETQYF.

CDR3 in amino acids: CASSERAGLQETQYF. CDR3 bases: TGTGCCAGCAGCGAGAGGGCCGGTCTCCAAGAGACCCAGTACTTC. The rearrangement uses TRBV11-3 and TRBJ2-5; D might be TRBD2 (5 bases). V lost 5 bases and J lost 1, with 14 bases in between. This CDR3 spans 15 amino acids. From germline, CDR1 is SGHNT and CDR2 YENEEA. Supplemented by reference TRBV11-3 and TRBJ2-5, the full variable domain reads EAGVVQSPRYKIIEKKQPVAFWCNPISGHNTLYWYLQNLGQGPELLIRYENEEAVDDSQLPKDRFSAERLKGVDSTLKIQPAELGDSAVYLCASSERAGLQETQYFGPGTRLLVL.

This clone was counted between two and nine times. The chain has TRBV27 and TRBJ1-1; 8 bases line up with TRBD1. Unmatched junction bases numbered 14, after V lost 5 bases and J lost 3 bases. Germline V gene sequence: CDR1 MNHEY, CDR2 SMNVEV (reference sequence). This CDR3 spans 17 amino acids. The CDR3 nucleotides are TGTGCCAGCAGTGACAGGGGTCAGAGTTTGGTGGACACTGAAGCTTTCTTT. This encodes CASSDRGQSLVDTEAFF.

This clone was seen only a few times. The chain joins TRBV27 to TRBJ2-7; 9 positions match TRBD1. This CDR3 is built from 16 residues. V lost 7 bases and J lost 5; bases outside the gene matches: 15. CDR1 is MNHEY, CDR2 SMNVEV, per germline (reference sequence). The CDR3, as DNA: TGTGCCAGCAAACCTATGGGGACAGGGAGGAGCCACGAGCAGTACTTC. It is translated as CASKPMGTGRSHEQYF.

This chain links TRBV30 with TRBJ1-2; TRBD1 agrees at 9 bases. Germline V gene data show CDR1 as GTSNPN and CDR2 as SVGIG (reference sequence). The length of the CDR3 is 17 residues. J was trimmed by 3 bases and V by 4 bases; bases with no gene match: 15. CDR3 coding DNA: TGTGCCTGGACCCAACACAGGGGGCGGATGGGTGACTATGGCTACACCTTC. Translating gives CAWTQHRGRMGDYGYTF.

The chain carries TRBV19 and TRBJ2-2, with a weak D call TRBD1 (6 bases). Looked up from germline, CDR1 is LNHDA and CDR2 is SQIVND (reference sequence). The CDR3 covers 15 residues. V lost 9 bases to trimming and J lost 0 bases, with 14 bases between them. The CDR3 region has the DNA TGTGCCAGCATTAAGGACAGCGCGAACACCGGGGAGCTGTTTTTT. Its translation is CASIKDSANTGELFF.

This clone was picked up a small number of times. The chain carries TRBV6-1 and TRBJ2-1, with D perhaps TRBD2 (5 bases). Trimming cost V 6 bases and J 5 bases, with 17 bases left between them. The CDR3 runs 15 residues. The germline CDR1 and CDR2 sequences are MNHNS and SASEGT. The CDR3 nucleotides are TGTGCCAGCAGAGTAATGGGAGCAAGGAACAATGAGCAGTTCTTC. Translating gives CASRVMGARNNEQFF.

The table lists this clone with a few counts. The chain has TRBV14 and TRBJ2-3, with D tentatively TRBD1 (6 bases). Trimming took 1 base from V and 2 from J, leaving 31 bases between them. This CDR3 contains 22 residues. Germline CDR1 reads SGHDN; CDR2 reads FVKESK. CDR3 in amino acids: CASSQASVLWGPGVSTTDTQYF. CDR3 DNA sequence: TGTGCCAGCAGCCAAGCATCGGTTTTGTGGGGCCCAGGGGTTTCTACCACAGATACGCAGTATTTT.

This sequence joins TRBV19 and TRBJ2-7; 9 nucleotides align to TRBD1. CDR3 size: 14 residues. Germline assignment: CDR1 LNHDA and CDR2 SQIVND (reference sequence). V trimming: 5 bases; J trimming: 4 bases; junction bases outside the gene matches: 6. The CDR3 DNA reads as TGTGCCAGTAGTGTGGGACAGGGTGTTTACGAGCAGTACTTC. This encodes CASSVGQGVYEQYF. Variable domain in full (rest from reference TRBV19 and TRBJ2-7): DGGITQSPKYLFRKEGQNVTLSCEQNLNHDAMYWYRQDPGQGLRLIYYSQIVNDFQKGDIAEGYSVSREKKESFPLTVTSAQKNPTAFYLCASSVGQGVYEQYFGPGTRLTVT.